Listed below are T cell receptor beta chains from one sample, sequenced in a study of blood T cell repertoires in COVID-19. Assay used: immunoSEQ multiplex PCR; TCRdb lists only in-frame clones, some missing. The sample yields 75,000 to 100,000 clones, more than 75% seen once. The sequencing input was peripheral blood. The receptors stem from a woman of 80 years or more with acute or convalescent COVID-19. The CDR3 runs from the conserved cysteine through the conserved F or W. D genes are given only for firm matches. Where a row states a size, it is once, few, many or the class of an expanded clone; other rows omit it.

.,.,TRBV5-4,CASSPDRSRGELFF
.,.,TRBV6-2/TRBV6-3,CASSSDAGYGYTF
.,once,TRBV7-3,CASSLTEELQFSAYEQYF
TRBD1,.,TRBV28,CASSSSGQGGEKLFF
TRBD1,.,TRBV25-1,CASSDPNVRDSFNYGYTF
.,.,TRBV6-5,CASSRMGGSNYEQYF
TRBD1,.,TRBV7-9,CASSWGDRAKEQYF
.,.,TRBV7-8,CASSLGGGADTEAFF
TRBD2,.,TRBV5-1,CASSLTSGGRSTDTQYF
.,.,TRBV3-1/TRBV3-2,CASSQDDSGKLFF
TRBD1,.,TRBV5-1,CASNTETGGYEQYF
.,.,TRBV11-3,CASSFRRSVNTEAFF
TRBD1,once,TRBV7-9,CASSLIRTGEGNTEAFF
TRBD2,once,TRBV19,CASSRGTSGTYEQYF
TRBD2,.,TRBV7-3,CASSSYERGATDTQYF
.,.,TRBV10-3,CAISEGGADEKLFF
.,.,TRBV2,CATSRGGNYEQYF
.,.,TRBV19,CASSRNREGAEAFF
.,.,TRBV30,CAWMGGTGYGYTF
TRBD2,.,TRBV15,CATSRVSGRGSYEQYF
TRBD1,.,TRBV7-2,CASSPRTGNQPQHF
.,.,TRBV29-1,CSVEGGDGNTIYF
TRBD1,.,TRBV30,CAYKSGGWDGYTF
.,.,TRBV5-1,CASSLQGQNTGELFF
TRBD1,.,TRBV7-9,CASRSGQGRTDTQYF
TRBD2,.,TRBV2,CASSPTSGSSNEQFF
TRBD1,.,TRBV7-7,CASSRSGGPLNEQFF
TRBD1,.,TRBV7-3,CASSLDPPGQGGTEAFF
.,.,TRBV15,CATSRDQEDDTQYF
TRBD1,.,TRBV7-2,CASERQGAGTMNTEAFF
.,.,TRBV19,CASSMRGRKSSGANVLTF
.,.,TRBV19,CASSVTGLNTEAFF
TRBD1,.,TRBV6-2/TRBV6-3,CASSTPDRAKQFF
TRBD2,.,TRBV5-1,CASSLSGTSGTISTDTQYF
.,.,TRBV5-1,CASSLIPTGHSSYNEQFF
.,.,TRBV15,CATSRDRGDTQYF
TRBD2,once,TRBV6-2/TRBV6-3,CASSYKAGGPESTGELFF
TRBD2,.,TRBV10-2,CASKALGLALGVQETQYF
.,.,TRBV18,CASSPPNRNYEQYF
TRBD1,.,TRBV30,CAWSAPTGFGSPLHF
.,.,TRBV7-2,CASSLVVGSGQPQHF
.,.,TRBV7-9,CASSLEGVLTDTQYF
.,few,TRBV6-5,CASSYDRSTEAFF
.,.,TRBV5-6,CASSIQGVSYGYTF
.,.,TRBV5-8,CASSLVPGATEQFF
.,.,TRBV6-5,CASSYSTVGPNYGYTF
TRBD1,.,TRBV18,CASSPDRGQPQHF
.,.,TRBV6-5,CASSSGLEQYF
TRBD1,.,TRBV19,CASSIQGVGEKLFF
.,.,TRBV3-1/TRBV3-2,CASSQRRVGGSPLHF
TRBD2,.,TRBV5-4,CASSSLAGGYNEQFF